The entry below gives a single TCR beta chain sequence along with its context. This entry is derived from a study of CD8+ T cells in alopecia areata. Reverse transcription of extracted RNA yielded cDNA, which provided the sequencing template. Profiling relied on immunoSEQ multiplex PCR, and the TCRdb table lists in-frame clones only, not all of them. Altogether 100,000 to 150,000 clones are present, around three fifths being singletons, with the ten largest covering 4.5% to 5.5%. The origin of this receptor is a human donor with alopecia areata. The sequences come from CD4+ T cells sorted from blood, collected at week 0.

CDR3 bases: TGTGCCAGCAGCTTAAAGGAGACAAGGGTCGATCAGCCCCAGCATTTT. It codes for CASSLKETRVDQPQHF. This chain links TRBV7-3 with TRBJ1-5, with D hard to call. CDR3 length: 16 residues. With 1 base removed from V and 5 bases from J, the gap between germline ends came to 15 bases. The germline V gene encodes CDR1 SGHTA and CDR2 FQGTGA.